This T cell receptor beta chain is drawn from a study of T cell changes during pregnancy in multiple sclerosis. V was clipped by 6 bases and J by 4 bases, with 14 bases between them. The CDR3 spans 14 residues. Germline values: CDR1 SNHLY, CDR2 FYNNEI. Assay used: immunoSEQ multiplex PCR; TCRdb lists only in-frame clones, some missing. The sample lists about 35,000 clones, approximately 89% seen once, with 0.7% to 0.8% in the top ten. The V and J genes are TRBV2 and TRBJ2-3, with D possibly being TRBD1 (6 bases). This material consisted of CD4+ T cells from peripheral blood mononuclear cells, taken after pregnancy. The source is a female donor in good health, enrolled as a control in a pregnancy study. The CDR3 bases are TGTGCCAGCAGACAGGGTACGGTTTCAGATACGCAGTATTTT. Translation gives CASRQGTVSDTQYF.